Sequencing of this TCR beta chain was carried out in a study of Graves' ophthalmopathy and Graves' hyperthyroidism. Looking at the study overall: Samples of peripheral blood were obtained at initial diagnosis, prior to treatment of any kind.

Transcripts of RNA were the source for amplifying TCR beta CDR3 regions. An opening RT-PCR round employed HTBI primers and preceded a second-round multiplex PCR. In TCRdb, the multiplex PCR reads were re-called with MiXCR into one record per CDR3 protein. Of 170,000 or so distinct CDR3 sequences in the sample, 30% to 45% were seen once. The CDR3 extends over 13 amino acids. Looked up from germline, CDR1 is MNHEY and CDR2 is SVGEGT. With 8 bases removed from V and 0 bases from J, the gap between germline ends came to 7 bases. The sample holds a few counts of this clonotype. What it recognizes is unknown. Findings of the study overall: With a specificity of about 73% and a sensitivity of just under 71%, the model predicted ophthalmopathy progression.

The chain employs TRBV6-2 or TRBV6-3 and TRBJ2-2; D is unclear. The receptor's source is a woman in her thirties or forties with Graves' ophthalmopathy. What was sequenced was peripheral blood. In nucleotides, the CDR3 is TGTGCCAGCCTCTCTACGAACACCGGGGAGCTGTTTTTT. Encoded protein: CASLSTNTGELFF.